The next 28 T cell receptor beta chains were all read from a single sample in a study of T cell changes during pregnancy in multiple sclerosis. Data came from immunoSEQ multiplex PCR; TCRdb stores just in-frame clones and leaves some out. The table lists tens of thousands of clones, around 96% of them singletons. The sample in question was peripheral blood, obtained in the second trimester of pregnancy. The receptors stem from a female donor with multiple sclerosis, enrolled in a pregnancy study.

CDR3 coding DNA: TGTGCCAGCAGCTCAGGTCGGACTAGTCCCTACGAGCAGTACTTC. This gives the protein CASSSGRTSPYEQYF. The V call is TRBV7-2, the J call TRBJ2-7, with 7 nucleotides matching TRBD2. CDR3 size: 15 residues. With V trimmed by 4 bases and J by 2 bases, 8 bases remained unmatched. The V gene's germline CDR1 is SGHTA and CDR2 FQGNSA.

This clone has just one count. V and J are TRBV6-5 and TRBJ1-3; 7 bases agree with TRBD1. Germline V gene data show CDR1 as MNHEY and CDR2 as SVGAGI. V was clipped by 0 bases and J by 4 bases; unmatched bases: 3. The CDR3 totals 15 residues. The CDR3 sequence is CASSYSTGTGNTIYF. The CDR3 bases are TGTGCCAGCAGTTACTCGACAGGGACGGGAAACACCATATATTTT.

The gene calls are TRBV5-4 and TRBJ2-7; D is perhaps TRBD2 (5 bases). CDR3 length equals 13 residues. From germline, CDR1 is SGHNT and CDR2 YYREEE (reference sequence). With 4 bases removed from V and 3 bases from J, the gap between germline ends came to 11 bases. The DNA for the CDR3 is TGTGCCAGCAGCCGGGAAGCCTTCTACGAGCAGTACTTC. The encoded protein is CASSREAFYEQYF.

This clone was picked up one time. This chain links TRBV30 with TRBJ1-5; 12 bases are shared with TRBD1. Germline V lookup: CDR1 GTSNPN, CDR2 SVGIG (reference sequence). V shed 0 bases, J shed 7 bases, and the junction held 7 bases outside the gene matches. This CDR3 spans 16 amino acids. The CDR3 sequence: CAWSVRGQGARQPQHF. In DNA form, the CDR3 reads TGTGCCTGGAGTGTACGGGGACAGGGGGCACGGCAGCCCCAGCATTTT. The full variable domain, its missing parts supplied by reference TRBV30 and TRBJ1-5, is SQTIHQWPATLVQPVGSPLSLECTVEGTSNPNLYWYRQAAGRGLQLLFYSVGIGQISSEVPQNLSASRPQDRQFILSSKKLLLSDSGFYLCAWSVRGQGARQPQHFGDGTRLSIL.

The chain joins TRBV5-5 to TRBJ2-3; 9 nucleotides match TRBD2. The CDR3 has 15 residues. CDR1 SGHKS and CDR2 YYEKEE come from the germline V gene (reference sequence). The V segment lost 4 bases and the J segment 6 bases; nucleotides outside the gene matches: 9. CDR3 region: CASSRTSAIRDTQYF. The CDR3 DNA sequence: TGTGCCAGCAGCCGGACTAGCGCTATACGTGATACGCAGTATTTT.

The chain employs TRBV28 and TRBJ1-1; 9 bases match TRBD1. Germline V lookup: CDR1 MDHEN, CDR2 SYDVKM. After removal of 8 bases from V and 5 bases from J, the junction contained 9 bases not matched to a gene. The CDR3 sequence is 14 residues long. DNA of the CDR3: TGTGCCAGCCGTAACAGGGGGCCGTTGACTGAAGCTTTCTTT. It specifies CASRNRGPLTEAFF.

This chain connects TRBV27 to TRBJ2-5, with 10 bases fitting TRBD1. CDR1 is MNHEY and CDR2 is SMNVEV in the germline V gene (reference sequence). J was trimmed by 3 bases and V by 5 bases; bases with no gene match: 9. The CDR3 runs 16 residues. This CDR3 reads CASSKRWTGGEETQYF. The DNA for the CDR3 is TGTGCCAGCAGTAAAAGGTGGACAGGGGGGGAAGAGACCCAGTACTTC.

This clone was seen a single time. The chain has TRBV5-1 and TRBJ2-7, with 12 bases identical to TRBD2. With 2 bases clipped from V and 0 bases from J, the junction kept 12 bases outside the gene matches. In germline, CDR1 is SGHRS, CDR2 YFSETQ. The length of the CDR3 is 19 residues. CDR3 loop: CASSFRGLAGVRASYEQYF. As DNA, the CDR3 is TGCGCCAGCAGCTTCCGGGGACTAGCGGGTGTGAGAGCCTCCTACGAGCAGTACTTC.

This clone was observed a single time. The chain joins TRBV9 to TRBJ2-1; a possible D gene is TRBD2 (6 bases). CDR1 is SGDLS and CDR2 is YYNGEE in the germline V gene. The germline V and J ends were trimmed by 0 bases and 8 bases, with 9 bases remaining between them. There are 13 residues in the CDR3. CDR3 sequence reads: CASSVAGAHEQFF. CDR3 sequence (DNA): TGTGCCAGCAGCGTAGCGGGAGCCCATGAGCAGTTCTTC.

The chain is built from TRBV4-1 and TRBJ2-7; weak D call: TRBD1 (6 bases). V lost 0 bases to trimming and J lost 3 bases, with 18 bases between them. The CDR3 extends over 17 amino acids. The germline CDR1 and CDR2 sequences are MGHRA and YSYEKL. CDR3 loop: CASSQDSGAGVIYEQYF. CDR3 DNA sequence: TGCGCCAGCAGCCAAGATTCCGGGGCAGGGGTTATCTACGAGCAGTACTTC.

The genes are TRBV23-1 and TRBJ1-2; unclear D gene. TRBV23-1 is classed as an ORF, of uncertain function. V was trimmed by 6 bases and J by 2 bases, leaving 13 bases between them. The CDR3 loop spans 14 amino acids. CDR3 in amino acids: CASSRRQRNYGYTF. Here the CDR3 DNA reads TGCGCCAGCAGCCGTAGACAAAGGAACTATGGCTACACCTTC.

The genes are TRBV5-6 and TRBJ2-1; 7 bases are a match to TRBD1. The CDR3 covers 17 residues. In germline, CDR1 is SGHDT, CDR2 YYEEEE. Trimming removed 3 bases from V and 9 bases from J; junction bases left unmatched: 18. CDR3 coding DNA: TGTGCCAGCAGCTCCAGGGGGAACACGCGCAGGATAGGTGAGCAGTTCTTC. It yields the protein CASSSRGNTRRIGEQFF.

In nucleotides, the CDR3 is TGTGCCAGCAGCTTCACAGGGGGCGGCAATCAGCCCCAGCATTTT. Encoded protein: CASSFTGGGNQPQHF. The chain links TRBV5-4 to TRBJ1-5; 9 bases agree with TRBD1. Per the germline V gene, CDR1 is SGHNT and CDR2 is YYREEE (reference sequence). J gave up 2 bases and V 2 bases, and 2 bases lay outside the gene matches. The CDR3 has 15 residues.

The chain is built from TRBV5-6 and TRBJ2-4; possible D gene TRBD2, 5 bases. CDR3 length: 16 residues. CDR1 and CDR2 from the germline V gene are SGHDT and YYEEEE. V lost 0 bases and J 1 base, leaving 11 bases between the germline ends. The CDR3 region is CASSLAGVRAKNIQYF. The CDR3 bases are TGTGCCAGCAGCTTGGCCGGGGTTCGGGCCAAAAACATTCAGTACTTC.

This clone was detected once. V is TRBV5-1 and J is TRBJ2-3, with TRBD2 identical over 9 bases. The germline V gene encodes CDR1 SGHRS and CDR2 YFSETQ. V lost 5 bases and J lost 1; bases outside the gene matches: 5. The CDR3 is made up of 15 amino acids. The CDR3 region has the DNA TGCGCCAGCAGGGATAGCGGGAGCGGCACAGATACGCAGTATTTT. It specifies CASRDSGSGTDTQYF. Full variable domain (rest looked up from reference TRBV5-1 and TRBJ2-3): KAGVTQTPRYLIKTRGQQVTLSCSPISGHRSVSWYQQTPGQGLQFLFEYFSETQRNKGNFPGRFSGRQFSNSRSEMNVSTLELGDSALYLCASRDSGSGTDTQYFGPGTRLTVL.

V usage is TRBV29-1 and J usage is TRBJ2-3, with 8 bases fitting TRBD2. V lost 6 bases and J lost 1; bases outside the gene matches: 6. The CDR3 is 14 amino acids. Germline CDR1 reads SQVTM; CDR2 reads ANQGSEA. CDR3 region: CSVQGLGGTDTQYF. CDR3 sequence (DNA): TGCAGCGTGCAGGGACTAGGAGGCACAGATACGCAGTATTTT.

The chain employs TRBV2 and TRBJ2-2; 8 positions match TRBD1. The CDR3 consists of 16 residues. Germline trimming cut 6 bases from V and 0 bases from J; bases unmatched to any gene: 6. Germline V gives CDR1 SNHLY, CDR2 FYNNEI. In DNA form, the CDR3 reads TGTGCCAGCAGCCCCTTGACAGGGGCGAACACCGGGGAGCTGTTTTTT. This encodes CASSPLTGANTGELFF.

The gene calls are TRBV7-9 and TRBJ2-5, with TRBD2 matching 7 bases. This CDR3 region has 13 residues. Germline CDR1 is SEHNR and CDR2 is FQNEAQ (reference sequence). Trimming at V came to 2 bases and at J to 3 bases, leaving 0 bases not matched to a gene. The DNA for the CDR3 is TGTGCCAGCAGCTTAAGCGGGGAAGAGACCCAGTACTTC. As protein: CASSLSGEETQYF. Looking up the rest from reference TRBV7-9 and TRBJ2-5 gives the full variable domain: DTGVSQNPRHKITKRGQNVTFRCDPISEHNRLYWYRQTLGQGPEFLTYFQNEAQLEKSRLLSDRFSAERPKGSFSTLEIQRTEQGDSAMYLCASSLSGEETQYFGPGTRLLVL.

The CDR3 bases are TGTGCCAGTAGTCCCCATGGCCTACAGGGCAGGCTGTTTTTT. It is translated as CASSPHGLQGRLFF. The chain has TRBV19 and TRBJ1-4; D perhaps matches TRBD1 (6 bases). CDR1 is LNHDA and CDR2 is SQIVND in the germline V gene (reference sequence). The CDR3 spans 14 residues. V lost 5 bases and J lost 14, with 21 bases in between.

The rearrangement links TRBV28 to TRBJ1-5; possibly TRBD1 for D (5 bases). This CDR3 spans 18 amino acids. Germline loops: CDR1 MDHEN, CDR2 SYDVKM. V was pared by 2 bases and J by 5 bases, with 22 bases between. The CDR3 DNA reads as TGTGCCAGCAGTTTAAGCTTGGGGCTAGGTTCAAACGATCAGCCCCAGCATTTT. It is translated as CASSLSLGLGSNDQPQHF.

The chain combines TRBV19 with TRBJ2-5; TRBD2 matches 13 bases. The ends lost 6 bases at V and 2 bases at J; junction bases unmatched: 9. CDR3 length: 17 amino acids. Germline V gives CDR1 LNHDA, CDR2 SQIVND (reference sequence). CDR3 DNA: TGTGCCAGTAGCCCCGGGACTAGCGGGACCTTTCAAGAGACCCAGTACTTC. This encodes CASSPGTSGTFQETQYF.

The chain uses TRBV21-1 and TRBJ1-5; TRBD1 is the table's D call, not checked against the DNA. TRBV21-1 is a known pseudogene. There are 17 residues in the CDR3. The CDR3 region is CASSKSGDREGSQPQHF. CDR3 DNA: TGTGCCAGCAGCAAATCTGGGGACAGGGAGGGGAGTCAGCCCCAGCATTTT.

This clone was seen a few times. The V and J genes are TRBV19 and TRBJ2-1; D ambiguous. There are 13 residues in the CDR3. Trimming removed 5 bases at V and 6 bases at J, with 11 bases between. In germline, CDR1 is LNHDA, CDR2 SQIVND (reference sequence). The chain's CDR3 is CASSPHASNEQFF. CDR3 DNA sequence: TGTGCCAGTAGTCCACATGCATCCAATGAGCAGTTCTTC.

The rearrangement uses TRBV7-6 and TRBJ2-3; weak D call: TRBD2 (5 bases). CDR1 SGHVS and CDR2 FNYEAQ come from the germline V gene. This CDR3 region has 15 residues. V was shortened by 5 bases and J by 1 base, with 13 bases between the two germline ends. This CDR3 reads CASSHFAEGTDTQYF. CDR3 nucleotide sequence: TGTGCCAGCAGCCATTTCGCGGAGGGCACAGATACGCAGTATTTT.

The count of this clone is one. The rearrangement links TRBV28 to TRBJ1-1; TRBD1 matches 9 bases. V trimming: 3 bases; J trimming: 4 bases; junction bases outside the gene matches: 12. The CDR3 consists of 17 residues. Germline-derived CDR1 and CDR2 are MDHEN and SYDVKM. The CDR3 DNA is TGTGCCAGCAGTTTTCTAGGAGGGACAGGGACGCTCACTGAAGCTTTCTTT. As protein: CASSFLGGTGTLTEAFF.

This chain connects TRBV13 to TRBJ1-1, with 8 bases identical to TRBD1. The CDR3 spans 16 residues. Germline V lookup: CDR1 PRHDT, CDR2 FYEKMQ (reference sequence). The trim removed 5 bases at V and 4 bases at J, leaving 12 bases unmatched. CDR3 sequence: CASSAEADRDGTEAFF. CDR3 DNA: TGTGCCAGCAGCGCCGAGGCGGACAGGGACGGCACTGAAGCTTTCTTT. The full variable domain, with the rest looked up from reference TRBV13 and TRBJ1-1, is AAGVIQSPRHLIKEKRETATLKCYPIPRHDTVYWYQQGPGQDPQFLISFYEKMQSDKGSIPDRFSAQQFSDYHSELNMSSLELGDSALYFCASSAEADRDGTEAFFGQGTRLTVV.

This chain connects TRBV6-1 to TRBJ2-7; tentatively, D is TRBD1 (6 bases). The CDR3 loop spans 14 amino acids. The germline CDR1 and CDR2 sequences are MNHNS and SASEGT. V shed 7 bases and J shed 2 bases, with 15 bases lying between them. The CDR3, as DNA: TGTGCCAGCACCTTGACAGAGGGGGCCTACGAGCAGTACTTC. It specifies CASTLTEGAYEQYF.

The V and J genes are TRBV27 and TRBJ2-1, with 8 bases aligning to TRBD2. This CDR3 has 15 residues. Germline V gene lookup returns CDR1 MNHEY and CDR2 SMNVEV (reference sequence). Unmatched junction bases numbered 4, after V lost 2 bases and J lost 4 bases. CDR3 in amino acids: CASSLDSGAYNEQFF. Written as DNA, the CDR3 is TGTGCCAGCAGTTTAGATAGCGGGGCGTACAATGAGCAGTTCTTC.